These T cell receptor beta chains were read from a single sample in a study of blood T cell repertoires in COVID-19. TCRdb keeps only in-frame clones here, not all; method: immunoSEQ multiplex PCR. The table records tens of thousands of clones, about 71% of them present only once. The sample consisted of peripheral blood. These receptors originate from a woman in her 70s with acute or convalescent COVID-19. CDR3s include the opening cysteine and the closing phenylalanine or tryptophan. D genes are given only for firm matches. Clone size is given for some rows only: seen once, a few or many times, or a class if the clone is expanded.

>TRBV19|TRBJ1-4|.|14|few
CASRGVRGGEKLFF
TGTGCCAGTAGAGGCGTTAGGGGGGGAGAAAAACTGTTTTTT
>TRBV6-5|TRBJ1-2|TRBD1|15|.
CASSPQGQGNYGYTF
TGTGCCAGCAGCCCACAGGGACAGGGAAACTATGGCTACACCTTC
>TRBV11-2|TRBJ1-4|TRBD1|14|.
CASSFRTGVEKLFF
TGTGCCAGCAGCTTCCGGACAGGGGTTGAAAAACTGTTTTTT
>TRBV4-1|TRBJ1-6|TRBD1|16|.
CASSRTQGARNSPLHF
TGCGCCAGCAGCCGGACACAGGGGGCGCGAAATTCACCCCTCCACTTT
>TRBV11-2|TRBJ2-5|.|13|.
CASSFSARETQYF
TGTGCCAGCAGCTTTAGCGCCCGAGAGACCCAGTACTTC
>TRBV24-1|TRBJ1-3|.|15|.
CATSDGITAGNTIYF
TGTGCCACCAGTGACGGGATTACGGCTGGAAACACCATATATTTT
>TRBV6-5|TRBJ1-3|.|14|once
CASSLQTDGNTIYF
TGTGCCAGTTCCTTACAGACAGACGGAAACACCATATATTTT
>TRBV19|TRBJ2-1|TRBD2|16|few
CASSTPTSGASNEQFF
TGTGCCAGTAGTACCCCGACTAGCGGGGCTTCCAATGAGCAGTTCTTC
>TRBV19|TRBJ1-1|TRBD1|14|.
CASTLTGMNTEAFF
TGTGCCAGTACCCTGACAGGGATGAACACTGAAGCTTTCTTT
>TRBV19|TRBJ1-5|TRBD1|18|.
CASSNTGTGLIGNQPQHF
TGTGCCAGTAGTAACACCGGGACAGGGTTGATAGGCAATCAGCCCCAGCATTTT
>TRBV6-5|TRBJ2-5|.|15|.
CAHRISGGRQETQYF
TGTGCCCACCGGATTTCGGGGGGCCGACAAGAGACCCAGTACTTC
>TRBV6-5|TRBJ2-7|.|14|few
CASSTGTQNYEQYF
TGTGCCAGCAGTACCGGGACACAAAACTACGAGCAGTACTTC
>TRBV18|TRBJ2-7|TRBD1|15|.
CASSPLDRGLWEQYF
TGTGCCAGCTCACCCCTAGACAGGGGGCTCTGGGAGCAGTACTTC
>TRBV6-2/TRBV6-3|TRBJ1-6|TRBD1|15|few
CASSRPGDSYSPLHF
TGTGCCAGCAGTCGACCGGGGGACAGCTATTCACCCCTCCACTTT
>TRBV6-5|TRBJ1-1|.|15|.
CASSFDKQGDTEAFF
TGTGCCAGCAGTTTTGACAAACAAGGGGACACTGAAGCTTTCTTT
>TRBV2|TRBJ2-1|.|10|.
CASSNSLSFF
TGTGCCAGCAGCAACTCCCTCTCATTCTTC